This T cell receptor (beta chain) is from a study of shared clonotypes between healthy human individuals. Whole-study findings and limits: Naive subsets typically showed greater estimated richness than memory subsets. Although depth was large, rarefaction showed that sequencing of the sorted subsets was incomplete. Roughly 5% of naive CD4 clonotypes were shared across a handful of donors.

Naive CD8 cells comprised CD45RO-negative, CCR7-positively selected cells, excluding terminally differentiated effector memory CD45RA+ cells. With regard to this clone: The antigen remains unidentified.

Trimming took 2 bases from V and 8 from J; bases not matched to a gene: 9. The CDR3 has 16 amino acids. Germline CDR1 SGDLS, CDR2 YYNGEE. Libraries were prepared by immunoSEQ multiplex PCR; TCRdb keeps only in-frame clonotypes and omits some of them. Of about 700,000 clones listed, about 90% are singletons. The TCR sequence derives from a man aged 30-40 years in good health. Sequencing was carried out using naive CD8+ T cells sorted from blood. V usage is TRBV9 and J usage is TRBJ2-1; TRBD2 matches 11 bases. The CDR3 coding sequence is TGTGCCAGCAGCGTTAGCGGGGGGGTTGGGTTGGATGAGCAGTTCTTC. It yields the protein CASSVSGGVGLDEQFF.